The clone carrying this T cell receptor beta chain was seen a few times. Its antigen is undetermined. These data belong to a study of T cells after yellow fever vaccination. Whole-study results and caveats: A weaker but faster secondary response was observed, peaking on day 5 versus 15. The study re-detected most primary-vaccination clones after the booster (about 95% CD4, 85% to 90% CD8). Some clonotypes, a small share, were shared between CD4 and CD8 compartments.

CDR1 is SGDLS and CDR2 is YYNGEE in the germline V gene. With 0 bases clipped from V and 5 bases from J, the junction kept 3 bases outside the gene matches. The CDR3 sequence is 15 residues long. 5'RACE template switching produced TCR cDNA carrying a universal primer site and UMIs. MiXCR was run by TCRdb on the 5' RACE reads, yielding one entry per CDR3 protein. The sample yields 300,000 to 400,000 distinct CDR3 sequences, approximately 12% seen once. The rearrangement links TRBV9 to TRBJ2-3; 10 nucleotides line up with TRBD1. The specimen comprised CD4+ T cells sorted from PBMCs, sampled 45 days after the yellow fever booster vaccination. This receptor was obtained from a man aged 18-30 years who received the YFV17D yellow fever vaccine. The CDR3 nucleotides are TGTGCCAGCAGCGTAGGACAGGGGGCGGGAGATACGCAGTATTTT. It encodes CASSVGQGAGDTQYF.